The source of this T cell receptor (beta chain) is a study of Ad26.COV2.S vaccination and SARS-CoV-2 variants. Here immunoSEQ multiplex PCR was the method, and the copy in TCRdb shows in-frame clones only, minus some. The table shows approximately 360,000 clones, with 83% occurring only once. Stated treatment: roughly 19 received Ad26.COV2.S at low or high dose, single or two shots; five or six received placebo; per-sample allocation not given. Samples were taken on day 63 after the first vaccine or placebo injection. This CDR3 region has 18 residues. The germline V gene has CDR1 SGHRS and CDR2 YFSETQ. V lost 2 bases and J lost 9; bases outside the gene matches: 17.

The material sequenced was peripheral blood, taken in a trial of Ad26.COV2.S vaccine versus placebo. The source is a person aged 18-65 years who received the Ad26.COV2.S COVID-19 vaccine or a placebo. The chain carries TRBV5-1 and TRBJ1-6; 7 bases line up with TRBD1. The CDR3 DNA reads as TGCGCCAGCAGCTTTGGACCGGGGGGTATCCAGGGGGTTTCACCCCTCCACTTT. It codes for CASSFGPGGIQGVSPLHF.